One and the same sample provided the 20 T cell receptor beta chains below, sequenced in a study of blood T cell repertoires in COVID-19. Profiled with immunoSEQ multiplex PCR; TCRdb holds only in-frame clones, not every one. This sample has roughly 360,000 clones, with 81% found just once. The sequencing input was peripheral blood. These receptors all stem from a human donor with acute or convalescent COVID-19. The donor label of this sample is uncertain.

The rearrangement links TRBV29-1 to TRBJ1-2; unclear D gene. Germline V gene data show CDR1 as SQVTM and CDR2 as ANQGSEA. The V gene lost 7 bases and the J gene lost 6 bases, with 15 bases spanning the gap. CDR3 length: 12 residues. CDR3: CSGKTGVDGYTF. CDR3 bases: TGCAGCGGTAAGACGGGAGTCGATGGCTACACCTTC.

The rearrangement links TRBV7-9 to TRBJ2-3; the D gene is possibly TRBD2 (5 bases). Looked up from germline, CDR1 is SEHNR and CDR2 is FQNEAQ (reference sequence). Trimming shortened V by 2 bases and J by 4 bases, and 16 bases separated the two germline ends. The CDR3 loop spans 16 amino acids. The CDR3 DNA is TGTGCCAGCAGCTTATCTTCCGGACTCGGTCCAGATACGCAGTATTTT. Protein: CASSLSSGLGPDTQYF.

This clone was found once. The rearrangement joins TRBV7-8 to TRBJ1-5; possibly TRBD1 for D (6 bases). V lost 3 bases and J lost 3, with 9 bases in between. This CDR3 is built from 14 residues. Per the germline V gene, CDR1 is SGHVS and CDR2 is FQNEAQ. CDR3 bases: TGTGCCAGCAGCTTCAGGGGCTACAATCAGCCCCAGCATTTT. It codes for CASSFRGYNQPQHF.

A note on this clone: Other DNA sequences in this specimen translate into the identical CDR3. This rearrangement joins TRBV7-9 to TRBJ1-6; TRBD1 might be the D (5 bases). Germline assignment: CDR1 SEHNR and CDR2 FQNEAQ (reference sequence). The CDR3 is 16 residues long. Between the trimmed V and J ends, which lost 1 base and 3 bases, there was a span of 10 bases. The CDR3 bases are TGTGCCAGCAGCTTAGGTTCAGGGTTCTATAATTCACCCCTCCACTTT. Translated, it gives CASSLGSGFYNSPLHF.

CDR3 residues: CATSGGPFAPQHF. CDR3 bases: TGTGCCACCAGTGGGGGCCCTTTCGCGCCCCAGCATTTT. The chain carries TRBV24-1 and TRBJ1-5, with D possibly matching TRBD1 (5 bases). The ends were cut back, 5 bases at V and 9 bases at J, with 13 bases in the middle. Germline V lookup: CDR1 KGHDR, CDR2 SFDVKD. The CDR3 spans 13 residues.

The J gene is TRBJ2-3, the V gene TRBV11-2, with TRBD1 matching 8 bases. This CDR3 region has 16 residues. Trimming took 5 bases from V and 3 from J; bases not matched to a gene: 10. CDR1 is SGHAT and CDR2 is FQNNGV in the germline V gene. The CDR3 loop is CASSTSGTGDTDTQYF. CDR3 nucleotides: TGTGCCAGCAGCACATCCGGGACAGGCGATACAGATACGCAGTATTTT. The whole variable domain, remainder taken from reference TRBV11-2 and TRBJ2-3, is EAGVAQSPRYKIIEKRQSVAFWCNPISGHATLYWYQQILGQGPKLLIQFQNNGVVDDSQLPKDRFSAERLKGVDSTLKIQPAKLEDSAVYLCASSTSGTGDTDTQYFGPGTRLTVL.

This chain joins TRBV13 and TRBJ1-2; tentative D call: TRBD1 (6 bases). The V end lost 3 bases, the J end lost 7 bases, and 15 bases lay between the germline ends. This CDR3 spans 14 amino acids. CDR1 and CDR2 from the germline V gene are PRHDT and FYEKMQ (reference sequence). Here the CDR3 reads CASSLGTQGVGYTF. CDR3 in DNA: TGTGCCAGCAGCTTGGGAACACAGGGCGTTGGCTACACCTTC. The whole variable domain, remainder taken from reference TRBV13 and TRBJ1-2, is AAGVIQSPRHLIKEKRETATLKCYPIPRHDTVYWYQQGPGQDPQFLISFYEKMQSDKGSIPDRFSAQQFSDYHSELNMSSLELGDSALYFCASSLGTQGVGYTFGSGTRLTVV.

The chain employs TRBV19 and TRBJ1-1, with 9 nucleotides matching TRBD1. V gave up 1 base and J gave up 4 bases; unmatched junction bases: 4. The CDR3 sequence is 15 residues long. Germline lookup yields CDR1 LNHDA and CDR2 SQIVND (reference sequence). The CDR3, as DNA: TGTGCCAGTAGTATAGGAGGGACAGGGCCCACTGAAGCTTTCTTT. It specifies CASSIGGTGPTEAFF.

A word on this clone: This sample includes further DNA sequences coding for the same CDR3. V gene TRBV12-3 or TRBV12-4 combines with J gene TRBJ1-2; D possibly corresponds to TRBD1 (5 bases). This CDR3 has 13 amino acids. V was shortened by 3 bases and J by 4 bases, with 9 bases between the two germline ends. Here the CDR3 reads CASSLGTGYGYTF. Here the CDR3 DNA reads TGTGCCAGCAGTTTGGGGACTGGCTATGGCTACACCTTC.

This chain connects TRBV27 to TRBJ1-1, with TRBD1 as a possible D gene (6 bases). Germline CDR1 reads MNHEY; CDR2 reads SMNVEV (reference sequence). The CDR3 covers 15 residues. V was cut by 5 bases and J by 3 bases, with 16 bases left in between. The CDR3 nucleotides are TGTGCCAGCAGTCTGACGCTAGGGGGGGACACTGAAGCTTTCTTT. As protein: CASSLTLGGDTEAFF.

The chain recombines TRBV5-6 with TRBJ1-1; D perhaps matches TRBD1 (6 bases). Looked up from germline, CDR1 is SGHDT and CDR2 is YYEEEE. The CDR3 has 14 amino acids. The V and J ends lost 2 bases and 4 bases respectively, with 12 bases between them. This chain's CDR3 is CASSFEGVGTEAFF. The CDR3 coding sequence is TGTGCCAGCAGCTTTGAGGGGGTCGGCACTGAAGCTTTCTTT.

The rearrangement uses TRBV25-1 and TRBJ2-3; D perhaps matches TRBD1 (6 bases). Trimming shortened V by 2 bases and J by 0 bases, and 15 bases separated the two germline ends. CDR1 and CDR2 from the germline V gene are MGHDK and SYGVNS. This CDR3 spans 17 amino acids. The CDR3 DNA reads TGTGCCAGCAGTGAAGACAGGAGGATGACTAGCACAGATACGCAGTATTTT. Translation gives CASSEDRRMTSTDTQYF.

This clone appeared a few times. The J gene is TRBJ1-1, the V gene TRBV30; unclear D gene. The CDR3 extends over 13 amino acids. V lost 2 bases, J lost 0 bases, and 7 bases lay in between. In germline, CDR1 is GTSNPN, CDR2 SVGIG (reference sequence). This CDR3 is CAWSTGMNTEAFF. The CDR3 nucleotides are TGTGCCTGGAGTACCGGGATGAACACTGAAGCTTTCTTT. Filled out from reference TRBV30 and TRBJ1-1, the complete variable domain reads SQTIHQWPATLVQPVGSPLSLECTVEGTSNPNLYWYRQAAGRGLQLLFYSVGIGQISSEVPQNLSASRPQDRQFILSSKKLLLSDSGFYLCAWSTGMNTEAFFGQGTRLTVV.

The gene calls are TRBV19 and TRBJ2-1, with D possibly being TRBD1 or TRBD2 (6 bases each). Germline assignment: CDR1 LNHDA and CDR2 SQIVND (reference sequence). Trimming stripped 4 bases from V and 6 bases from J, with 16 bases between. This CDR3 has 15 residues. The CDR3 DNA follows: TGTGCCAGTAGTAGAGAGGGGGGTTCCGGCAATGAGCAGTTCTTC. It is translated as CASSREGGSGNEQFF.

The CDR3 is CASSPSGSYGYTF. The DNA of the CDR3 is TGTGCCAGCAGTCCGTCGGGGAGCTATGGCTACACCTTC. This chain links TRBV6-5 with TRBJ1-2, with D hard to call. The ends were cut back, 5 bases at V and 4 bases at J, with 11 bases in the middle. The germline V gene encodes CDR1 MNHEY and CDR2 SVGAGI. The CDR3 extends over 13 amino acids.

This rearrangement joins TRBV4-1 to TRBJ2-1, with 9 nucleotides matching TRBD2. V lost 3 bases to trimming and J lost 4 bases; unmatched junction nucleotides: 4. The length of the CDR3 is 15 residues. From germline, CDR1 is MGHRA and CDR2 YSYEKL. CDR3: CASSQGRGGYNEQFF. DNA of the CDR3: TGCGCCAGCAGCCAGGGGCGGGGGGGGTACAATGAGCAGTTCTTC.

Here the CDR3 reads CAWSTTDYGYTF. DNA for the CDR3: TGTGCCTGGAGTACGACAGACTATGGCTACACCTTC. J is TRBJ1-2 and V is TRBV30, with D perhaps matching TRBD1 (5 bases). In germline, CDR1 is GTSNPN, CDR2 SVGIG (reference sequence). The V gene lost 2 bases and the J gene lost 3 bases, with 7 bases spanning the gap. The CDR3 covers 12 residues.

The CDR3 reads CASSKQGAGELFF. CDR3 nucleotide sequence: TGTGCCAGCAGCAAGCAGGGGGCCGGGGAGCTGTTTTTT. V gene TRBV5-4 combines with J gene TRBJ2-2; TRBD1 matches at 7 bases. CDR1 SGHNT and CDR2 YYREEE come from the germline V gene (reference sequence). V trimming: 4 bases; J trimming: 6 bases; junction bases outside the gene matches: 3. The CDR3 extends over 13 amino acids.

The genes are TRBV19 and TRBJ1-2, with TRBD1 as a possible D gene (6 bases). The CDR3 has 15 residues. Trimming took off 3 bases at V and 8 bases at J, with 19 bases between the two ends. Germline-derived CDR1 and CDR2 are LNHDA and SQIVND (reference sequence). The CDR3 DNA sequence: TGTGCCAGTAGTATGTTGGGGGCCCCTAATGTCGGCTACACCTTC. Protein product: CASSMLGAPNVGYTF. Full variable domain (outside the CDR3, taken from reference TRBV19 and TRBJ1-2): DGGITQSPKYLFRKEGQNVTLSCEQNLNHDAMYWYRQDPGQGLRLIYYSQIVNDFQKGDIAEGYSVSREKKESFPLTVTSAQKNPTAFYLCASSMLGAPNVGYTFGSGTRLTVV.

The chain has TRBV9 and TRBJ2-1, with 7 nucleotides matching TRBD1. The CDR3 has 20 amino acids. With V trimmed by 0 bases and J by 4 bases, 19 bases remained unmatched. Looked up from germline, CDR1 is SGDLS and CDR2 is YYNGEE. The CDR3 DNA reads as TGTGCCAGCAGCGTAGGTGGGCAGGACAGGTCCCGTCCTAAGTACAATGAGCAGTTCTTC. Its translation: CASSVGGQDRSRPKYNEQFF.